This T cell receptor beta chain was captured in a study of beta chain features in type 1 diabetes. Study overall: Analysis included roughly 100 million sorted cells drawn from all samples.

Sequenced material consisted of expressed TCRB transcripts (all of the isolated RNA was reverse transcribed). Generated by immunoSEQ multiplex PCR, the TCRdb table keeps only in-frame clones and is missing some. The profile covers approximately 280,000 clones, with approximately 16% appearing a single time and around 0.015% taken by the ten largest. Each population that was sorted was more than 95% pure. Regarding the study as a whole: When Type 1 diabetes patients were examined, their TCRB CDR3s proved moderately but significantly shorter in all four CD4+ subsets. Possibly, sequencing cDNA over-represented cells that had high TCR expression levels.

This clone was seen a handful of times. Its antigen is not identified. The germline CDR1 and CDR2 sequences are SGHDN and FVKESK. CDR3 length equals 18 residues. With 0 bases removed from V and 3 bases from J, the gap between germline ends came to 21 bases. The chain is built from TRBV14 and TRBJ2-7; D possibly corresponds to TRBD2 (5 bases). The TCR originated in a man between 18 and 35 years old with type 1 diabetes. Sequenced input: naive CD4+ T cells from blood. This CDR3 is CASSQDSGVALGVYEQYF. In DNA, the CDR3 is TGTGCCAGCAGCCAAGATTCCGGGGTAGCGCTGGGAGTCTACGAGCAGTACTTC. Using reference TRBV14 and TRBJ2-7 for the parts outside the CDR3, the full variable domain is EAGVTQFPSHSVIEKGQTVTLRCDPISGHDNLYWYRRVMGKEIKFLLHFVKESKQDESGMPNNRFLAERTGGTYSTLKVQPAELEDSGVYFCASSQDSGVALGVYEQYFGPGTRLTVT.